This T cell receptor (beta chain) was captured in a study of cytomegalovirus exposure and HLA in healthy donors. The wider study: The 120 validation repertoires were produced on the same platform as the roughly 660 repertoires of the first cohort. This was reported in a later analysis.

Concerning this clone: Its target is not known.

The CDR3 has 15 residues. Trimming removed 6 bases at V and 6 bases at J, with 21 bases between. The germline V gene has CDR1 SGHTA and CDR2 FQGNSA. Study-wide findings and caveats: Published work reported that the classifier diagnosed cytomegalovirus status with high specificity and sensitivity. Confirmation was obtained in vitro that a few CMV-associated chains are specific for CMV antigens. Subsequent analysis revealed that first-cohort TCR clusters tended to co-occur in the approximately 120 validation repertoires.

Method: immunoSEQ multiplex PCR; TCRdb's copy keeps in-frame clones and lacks some. The data hold roughly 300,000 clones, with roughly 87% observed a single time. This TCR came from a woman in her twenties or thirties in good health and CMV-seropositive. The specimen sequenced was PBMCs. The chain combines TRBV7-2 with TRBJ2-7; D may be TRBD1 or TRBD2 (5 bases each). DNA for the CDR3: TGTGCCAGCAGTCGGGACCCCAACCCGGCTGGCGAGCAGTACTTC. Translation gives CASSRDPNPAGEQYF.